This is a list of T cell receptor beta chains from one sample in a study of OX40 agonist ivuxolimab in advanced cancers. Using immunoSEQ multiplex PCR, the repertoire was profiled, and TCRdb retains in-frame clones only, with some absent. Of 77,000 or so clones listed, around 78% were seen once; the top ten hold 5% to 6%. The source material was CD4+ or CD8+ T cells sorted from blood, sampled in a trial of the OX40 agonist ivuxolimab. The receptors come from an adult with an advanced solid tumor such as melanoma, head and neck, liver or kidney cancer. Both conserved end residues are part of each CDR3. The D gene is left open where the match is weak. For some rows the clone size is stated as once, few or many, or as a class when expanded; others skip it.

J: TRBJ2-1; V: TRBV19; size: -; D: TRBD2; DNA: TGTGCCAGTAGTATAAAAGCGGGGGCTCACAATGAGCAGTTCTTC; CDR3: CASSIKAGAHNEQFF
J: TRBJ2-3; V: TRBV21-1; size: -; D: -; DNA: TGTGCCAGCACCAACCGGGACAGGGGGAAAGGAAAAGATACGCAGTATTTT; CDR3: CASTNRDRGKGKDTQYF
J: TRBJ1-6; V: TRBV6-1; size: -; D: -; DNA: TGTGCCAGCAAAGGGACGGTGCTGTATAATTCACCCCTCCACTTT; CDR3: CASKGTVLYNSPLHF
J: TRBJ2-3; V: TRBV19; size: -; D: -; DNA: TGTGCCAGTAGTATAGGGGGAGACACAGATACGCAGTATTTT; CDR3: CASSIGGDTDTQYF
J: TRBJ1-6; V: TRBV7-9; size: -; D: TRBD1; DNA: TGTGCCAGCAGCTCGTTTGGACAGGGCGACTATTCACCCCTCCACTTT; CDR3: CASSSFGQGDYSPLHF
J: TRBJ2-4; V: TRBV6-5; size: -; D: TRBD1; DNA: TGTGCCAGCAGAGGGGACAGGGTAAAAAACATTCAGTACTTC; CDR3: CASRGDRVKNIQYF
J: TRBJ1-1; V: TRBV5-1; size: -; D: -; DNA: TGCGCCAGCAGCTTGGTTCCGAGATGGACTGAAGCTTTCTTT; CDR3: CASSLVPRWTEAFF
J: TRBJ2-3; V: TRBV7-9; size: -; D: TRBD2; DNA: TGTGCCAGCACCCGTGGGGCTAGCGGGGGCGCTGGCACAGATACGCAGTATTTT; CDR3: CASTRGASGGAGTDTQYF
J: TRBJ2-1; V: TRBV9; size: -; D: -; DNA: TGTGCCAGCAGTGACAGCCCGAGGGGGTACAATGAGCAGTTCTTC; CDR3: CASSDSPRGYNEQFF
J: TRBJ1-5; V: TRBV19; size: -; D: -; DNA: TGTGCCAGTAATCCACTCGGGGGGGGTGGCGATCAGCCCCAGCATTTT; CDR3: CASNPLGGGGDQPQHF
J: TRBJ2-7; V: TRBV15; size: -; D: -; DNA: TGTGCCACCAGCAGAGATGCATGGGCAGGCGAGCAGTACTTC; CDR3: CATSRDAWAGEQYF
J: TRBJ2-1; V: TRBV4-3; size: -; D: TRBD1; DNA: TGCGCCAGCAGCGAGGGGGCGTACAATGAGCAGTTCTTC; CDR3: CASSEGAYNEQFF
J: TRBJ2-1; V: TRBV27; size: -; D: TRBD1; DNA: TGTGCCAGCAGCAAGACAGGGGGCAGGGGCTCCTACAATGAGCAGTTCTTC; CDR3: CASSKTGGRGSYNEQFF
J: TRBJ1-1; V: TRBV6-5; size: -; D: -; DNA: TGTGCCAGCAGTTACTCCACAGGGAGAAGGAACACTGAAGCTTTCTTT; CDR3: CASSYSTGRRNTEAFF
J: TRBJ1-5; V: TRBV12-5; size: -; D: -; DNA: TGTGCTAGTGGTTTAGGGGTTTATAGCAATCAGCCCCAGCATTTT; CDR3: CASGLGVYSNQPQHF
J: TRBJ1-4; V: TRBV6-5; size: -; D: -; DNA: TGTGCCAGCAGTTCTACTCGGAGGACGGAAAAACTGTTTTTT; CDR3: CASSSTRRTEKLFF
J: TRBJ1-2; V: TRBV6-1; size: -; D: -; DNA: TGTGCCAGCAGCTCCCAGGGAGTCACTAACTATGGCTACACCTTC; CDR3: CASSSQGVTNYGYTF
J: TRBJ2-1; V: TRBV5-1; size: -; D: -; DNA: TGCGCCAGCAGCTTGGGTCAGGGGCCTACCTACAATGAGCAGTTCTTC; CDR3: CASSLGQGPTYNEQFF
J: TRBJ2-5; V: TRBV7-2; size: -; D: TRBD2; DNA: TGTGCCAGCAGCTTAAGGACTAGCGGGGCCGGCGAGACCCAGTACTTC; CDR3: CASSLRTSGAGETQYF
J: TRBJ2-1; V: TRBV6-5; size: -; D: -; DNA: TGTGCCAGCGGACAGACGTCCTACAATGAGCAGTTCTTC; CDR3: CASGQTSYNEQFF
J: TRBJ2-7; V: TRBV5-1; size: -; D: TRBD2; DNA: TGCGCCAGCAGCTTGATGGGACTAGCGGCCTACGAGCAGTACTTC; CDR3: CASSLMGLAAYEQYF
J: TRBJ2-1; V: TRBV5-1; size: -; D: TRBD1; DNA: TGCGCCAGCAGCTTGGCCTTGGGACAGGGGGCGGTAAGATCCTACAATGAGCAGTTCTTC; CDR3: CASSLALGQGAVRSYNEQFF
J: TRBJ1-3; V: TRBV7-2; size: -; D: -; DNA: TGTGCCAGCAGCCCATCGACAGGAGGGGGTGGAAACACCATATATTTT; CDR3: CASSPSTGGGGNTIYF
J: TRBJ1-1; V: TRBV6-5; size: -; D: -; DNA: TGTGCGGCGATCTCCGGGACTGAAGCTTTCTTT; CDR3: CAAISGTEAFF
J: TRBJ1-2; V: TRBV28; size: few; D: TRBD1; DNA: TGTGCCAGCAGTTTGGGGACAGGTGGCTACACCTTC; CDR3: CASSLGTGGYTF
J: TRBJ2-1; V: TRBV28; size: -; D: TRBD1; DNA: TGTGCCAGCAGTACACAGGGGGTGAGGTACAATGAGCAGTTCTTC; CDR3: CASSTQGVRYNEQFF
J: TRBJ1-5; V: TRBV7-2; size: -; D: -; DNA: TGTGCCAGCAGCTTAGACAGCAATCAGCCCCAGCATTTT; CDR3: CASSLDSNQPQHF
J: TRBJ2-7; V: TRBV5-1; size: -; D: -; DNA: TGCGCCAGCAGCATCCTCGGGACGCCATTTATCGACGAGCAGTACTTC; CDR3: CASSILGTPFIDEQYF
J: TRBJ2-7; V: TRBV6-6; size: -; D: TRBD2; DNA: TGTGCCTCGCGCAGCGGGGGTTTCTACGAGCAGTACTTC; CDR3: CASRSGGFYEQYF
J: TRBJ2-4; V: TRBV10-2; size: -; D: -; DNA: TGCGCCAGCAGGGACAGTGATTACATTCAGTACTTC; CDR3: CASRDSDYIQYF
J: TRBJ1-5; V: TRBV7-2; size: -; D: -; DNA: TGTGCCAGCAGCTTAGACTGGGTTAGCAATCAGCCCCAGCATTTT; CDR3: CASSLDWVSNQPQHF
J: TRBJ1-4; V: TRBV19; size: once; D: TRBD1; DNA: TGTGCCAGTAGTGTCCGACAGGGTTTTGGTGAAAAACTGTTTTTT; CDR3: CASSVRQGFGEKLFF
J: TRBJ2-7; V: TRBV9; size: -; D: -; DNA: TGTGCCAGCAGCCTACAGGGAGACTCTTACTACGAGCAGTACTTC; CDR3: CASSLQGDSYYEQYF
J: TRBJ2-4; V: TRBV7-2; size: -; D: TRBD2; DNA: TGTGCCAGCAGCTGGCTAGCGGGAGGCGGGGCCAAAAACATTCAGTACTTC; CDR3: CASSWLAGGGAKNIQYF
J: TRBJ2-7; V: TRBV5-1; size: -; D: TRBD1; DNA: TGCGCCAGCAGCTTGGCGCAGGGGGCGGGGGAGCAGTACTTC; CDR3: CASSLAQGAGEQYF
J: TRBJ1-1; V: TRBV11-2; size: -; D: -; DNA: TGTGCCAGCAGCCCCAACAGGGCCCTAAACACTGAAGCTTTCTTT; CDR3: CASSPNRALNTEAFF
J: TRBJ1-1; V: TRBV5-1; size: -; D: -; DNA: TGCGCCAGCAGCTTGGAGCCGTATTCTAACACTGAAGCTTTCTTT; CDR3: CASSLEPYSNTEAFF
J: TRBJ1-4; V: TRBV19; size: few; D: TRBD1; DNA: TGTGCCAGTAAACTGACAGGGGAAAATGAAAAACTGTTTTTT; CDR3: CASKLTGENEKLFF
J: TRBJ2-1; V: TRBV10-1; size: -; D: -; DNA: TGCGCCAGCAGATCCTCGAGCTCCTACAATGAGCAGTTCTTC; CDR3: CASRSSSSYNEQFF
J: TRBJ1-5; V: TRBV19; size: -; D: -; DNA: TGTGCCAGTAGTATATTTATCGGGGACAATCAGCCCCAGCATTTT; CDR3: CASSIFIGDNQPQHF
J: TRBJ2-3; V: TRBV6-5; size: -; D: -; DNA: TGTGCCAGCAGTCGGGCTAGCACAGATACGCAGTATTTT; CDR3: CASSRASTDTQYF
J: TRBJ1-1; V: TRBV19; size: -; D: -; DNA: TGTGCCAGTAAATTCGGACGGATGAACACTGAAGCTTTCTTT; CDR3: CASKFGRMNTEAFF
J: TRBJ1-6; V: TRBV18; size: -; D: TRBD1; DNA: TGTGCCAGCTCACCACGGCAGGGGGATAATTCACCCCTCCACTTT; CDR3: CASSPRQGDNSPLHF
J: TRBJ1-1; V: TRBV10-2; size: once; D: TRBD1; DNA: TGCGCCAGTTACAGGGGGCCGAACACTGAAGCTTTCTTT; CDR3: CASYRGPNTEAFF
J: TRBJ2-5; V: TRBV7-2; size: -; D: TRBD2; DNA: TGTGCCAGCAGCTTAGGGGTGACTAGCGGGCAAGAGACCCAGTACTTC; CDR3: CASSLGVTSGQETQYF
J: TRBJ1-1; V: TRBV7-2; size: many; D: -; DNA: TGTGCCAGCAGCCTACAGCGCATGAACACTGAAGCTTTCTTT; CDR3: CASSLQRMNTEAFF
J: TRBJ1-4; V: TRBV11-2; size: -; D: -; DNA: TGTGCCAGCAGCCGGCGGGGGACTGAAAAACTGTTTTTT; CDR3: CASSRRGTEKLFF
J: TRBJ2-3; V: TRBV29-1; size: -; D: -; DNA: TGCAGCGTTGGAGGGGGGCGTATGGGCCCAGGGCCCACAGATACGCAGTATTTT; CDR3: CSVGGGRMGPGPTDTQYF
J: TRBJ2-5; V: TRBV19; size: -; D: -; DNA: TGTGCCAGTAGTGCGCGGGAGACCCAGTACTTC; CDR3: CASSARETQYF
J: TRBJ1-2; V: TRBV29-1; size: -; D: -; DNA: TGCAGCGTTGACGGGATTAACTATGGCTACACCTTC; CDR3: CSVDGINYGYTF
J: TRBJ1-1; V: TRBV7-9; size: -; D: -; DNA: TGTGCCAGCACCTGGGGACCTGAAGCTTTCTTT; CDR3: CASTWGPEAFF
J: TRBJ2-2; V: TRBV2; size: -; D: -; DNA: TGTGCCAGCTGGGCAGGGACCACCGGGGAGCTGTTTTTT; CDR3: CASWAGTTGELFF
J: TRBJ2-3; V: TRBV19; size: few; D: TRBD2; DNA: TGTGCCAGTAGTATGGGCCTAGCGGGAGCAGTTACGCAGTATTTT; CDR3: CASSMGLAGAVTQYF
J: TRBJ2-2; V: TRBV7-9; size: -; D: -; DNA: TGTGCCAGCAGCTCCAGAGGAACGCGGACCGGGGAGCTGTTTTTT; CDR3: CASSSRGTRTGELFF
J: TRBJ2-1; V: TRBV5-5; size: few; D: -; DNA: TGTGCCAGCAGCTTGGCCTCGGGGGACTACAATGAGCAGTTCTTC; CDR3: CASSLASGDYNEQFF
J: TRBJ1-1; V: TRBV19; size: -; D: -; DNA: TGTGCCAGTAGTATATGGCTGGGGTCCGTGAACACTGAAGCTTTCTTT; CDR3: CASSIWLGSVNTEAFF
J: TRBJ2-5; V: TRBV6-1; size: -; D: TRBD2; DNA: TGTGCCAGCTATAAAGCGGGAGTGTCAGAGACCCAGTACTTC; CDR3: CASYKAGVSETQYF
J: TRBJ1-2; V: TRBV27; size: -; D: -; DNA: TGTGCCAGCAGCCGCCGTGACTCCGGGTTGAGGGGCTACACCTTC; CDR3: CASSRRDSGLRGYTF
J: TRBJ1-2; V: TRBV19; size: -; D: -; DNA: TGTGCCAGTAGTATAGGGGGCAACCCCGGCGTCTATGGCTACACCTTC; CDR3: CASSIGGNPGVYGYTF